This T cell receptor beta chain was documented in a study of blood T cell repertoires in COVID-19. Overall study context: Sites in the United States, Italy and Spain provided acute and convalescent COVID-19 samples. In each case, the material was cDNA or gDNA derived from T cells, B-cell-depleted T cells, or PBMCs.

This clone has a handful of counts. V trimming: 6 bases; J trimming: 3 bases; junction bases outside the gene matches: 11. Germline V gene lookup returns CDR1 SEHNR and CDR2 FQNEAQ (reference sequence). This CDR3 has 17 amino acids. Per the study methods: It was from reference gene primer amplification that nucleated cell counts were estimated. TCRdb keeps only in-frame clones here, not all; method: immunoSEQ multiplex PCR. The DNA gave D and trimming, while V, J and clone size come from that table. The sample has about 390,000 clones, around 87% seen once. The sample taken for sequencing was peripheral blood. This chain links TRBV7-9 with TRBJ1-4; the match to TRBD1 covers 9 bases. The TCR sequence derives from a woman aged 55-70 years with COVID-19, enrolled during active disease. In DNA, the CDR3 is TGTGCCAGCAGTCCCGGTGCCGGGACAGGGTCTAATGAAAAACTGTTTTTT. Amino acids: CASSPGAGTGSNEKLFF.